The rows below give T cell receptor beta chains drawn from one sample of a study of T cell repertoires in cytomegalovirus infection. TCRdb passed the reads through MiXCR, listing each CDR3 protein once. This table holds 150,000 to 200,000 distinct CDR3 sequences, roughly 9% found once. The material sequenced was PBMCs. The receptors stem from a human donor in good health (CMV status not recorded). Some clones in this sample may be carry-over from other donors' samples. Both conserved end residues are part of each CDR3. D genes are given only for firm matches. Clone size is shown for a subset of rows, as once, few, many or a class of expanded clone.

cdr3_nt: TGTGCCAGCAGCCGCAAAGAGACCCAGTACTTC
cdr3_aa: CASSRKETQYF
v_call: TRBV12-3/TRBV12-4
clone_size: many
d_call: .
j_call: TRBJ2-5

cdr3_nt: TGTGCCAGCAGCTTAGCGCATTCCAGAACCTATGGCTACACCTTC
cdr3_aa: CASSLAHSRTYGYTF
v_call: TRBV7-2
clone_size: many
d_call: .
j_call: TRBJ1-2

cdr3_nt: TGTGCCAGCAGTGAAGCGCTTCTTTCTGGGAAAGAGACCCAGTACTTC
cdr3_aa: CASSEALLSGKETQYF
v_call: TRBV2
clone_size: few
d_call: .
j_call: TRBJ2-5

cdr3_nt: TGTGCCAGCAGTTTCAGGGGGCTCAACCAGCCCCAGCATTTT
cdr3_aa: CASSFRGLNQPQHF
v_call: TRBV27
clone_size: many
d_call: TRBD1
j_call: TRBJ1-5

cdr3_nt: TGTGCCATCACCCCGACAGCTGATAACTATGGCTACACCTTC
cdr3_aa: CAITPTADNYGYTF
v_call: TRBV10-3
clone_size: .
d_call: .
j_call: TRBJ1-2

cdr3_nt: TGTGCCAGCAGTTTACCGGGACTACTCTACGAGCAGTACTTC
cdr3_aa: CASSLPGLLYEQYF
v_call: TRBV6-2/TRBV6-3
clone_size: many
d_call: TRBD2
j_call: TRBJ2-7

cdr3_nt: TGCGCCAGCAGCTTGGCCATAGGATCTGGGGCCAACGTCCTGACTTTC
cdr3_aa: CASSLAIGSGANVLTF
v_call: TRBV5-1
clone_size: many
d_call: .
j_call: TRBJ2-6

cdr3_nt: TGTGCCAGCAGTTCCACAGGGGAGCGGGCAGATACGCAGTATTTT
cdr3_aa: CASSSTGERADTQYF
v_call: TRBV28
clone_size: many
d_call: .
j_call: TRBJ2-3

cdr3_nt: TGTGCCAGCAGCTTGGCAGGGGCGTTAAACACTGAAGCTTTCTTT
cdr3_aa: CASSLAGALNTEAFF
v_call: TRBV5-4
clone_size: .
d_call: .
j_call: TRBJ1-1

cdr3_nt: TGCGCCAGCAGCCAGGGGACGGGACAGGGCTATGAAAAACTGTTTTTT
cdr3_aa: CASSQGTGQGYEKLFF
v_call: TRBV4-3
clone_size: .
d_call: TRBD1
j_call: TRBJ1-4

cdr3_nt: TGTGCTACTTCGGGCGAAAATGGCGCAGATACGCAGTATTTT
cdr3_aa: CATSGENGADTQYF
v_call: TRBV28
clone_size: many
d_call: .
j_call: TRBJ2-3

cdr3_nt: TGTGCCAGCAGCTTGGAATTTGGGGTCCGGTCCGATGAGCAGTTCTTC
cdr3_aa: CASSLEFGVRSDEQFF
v_call: TRBV5-8
clone_size: .
d_call: .
j_call: TRBJ2-1

cdr3_nt: TGCGCCAGCAGCCAAGATATGGAGGAAGCTTTCTTT
cdr3_aa: CASSQDMEEAFF
v_call: TRBV4-3
clone_size: .
d_call: .
j_call: TRBJ1-1

cdr3_nt: TGTGCCTGGAGTGAGGGGAAGAATCAGCCCCAGCATTTT
cdr3_aa: CAWSEGKNQPQHF
v_call: TRBV30
clone_size: few
d_call: .
j_call: TRBJ1-5